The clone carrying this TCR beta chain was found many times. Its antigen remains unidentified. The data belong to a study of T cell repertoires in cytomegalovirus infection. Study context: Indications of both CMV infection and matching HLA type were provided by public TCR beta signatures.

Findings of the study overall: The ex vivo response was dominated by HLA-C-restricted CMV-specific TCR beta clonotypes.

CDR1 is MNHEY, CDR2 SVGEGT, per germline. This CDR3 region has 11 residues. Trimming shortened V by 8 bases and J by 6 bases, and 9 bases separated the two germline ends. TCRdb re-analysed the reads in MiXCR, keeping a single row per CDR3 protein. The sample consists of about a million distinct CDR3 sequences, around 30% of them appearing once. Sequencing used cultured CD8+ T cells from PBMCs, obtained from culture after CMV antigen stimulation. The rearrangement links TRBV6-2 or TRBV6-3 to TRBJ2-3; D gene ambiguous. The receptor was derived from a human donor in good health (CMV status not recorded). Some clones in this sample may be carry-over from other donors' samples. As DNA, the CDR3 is TGTGCCAGCGCCTTGGGGGATACGCAGTATTTT. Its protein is CASALGDTQYF.